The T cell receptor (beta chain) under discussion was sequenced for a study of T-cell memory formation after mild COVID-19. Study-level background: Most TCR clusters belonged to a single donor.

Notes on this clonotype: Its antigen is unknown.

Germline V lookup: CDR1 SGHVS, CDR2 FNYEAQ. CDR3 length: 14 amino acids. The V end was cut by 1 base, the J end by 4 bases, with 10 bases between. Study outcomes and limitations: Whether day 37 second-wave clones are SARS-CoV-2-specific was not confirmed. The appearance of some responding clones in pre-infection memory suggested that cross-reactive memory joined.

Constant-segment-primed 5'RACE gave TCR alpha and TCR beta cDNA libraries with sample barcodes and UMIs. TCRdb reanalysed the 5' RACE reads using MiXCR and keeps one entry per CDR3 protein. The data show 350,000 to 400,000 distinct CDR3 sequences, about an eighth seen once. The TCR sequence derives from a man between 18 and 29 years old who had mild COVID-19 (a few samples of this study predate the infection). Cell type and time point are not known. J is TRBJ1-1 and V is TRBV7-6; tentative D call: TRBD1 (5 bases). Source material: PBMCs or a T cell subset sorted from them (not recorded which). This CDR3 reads CASSLVGGSTEAFF. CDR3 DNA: TGTGCCAGCAGCTTAGTTGGGGGGAGCACTGAAGCTTTCTTT.